Sequencing of this T cell receptor beta chain was carried out in a study of T-cell reconstitution after alpha-beta-depleted transplantation in children (dated by TCRdb to about 2016). Turning to the overall study: The study quantitatively tracked T-cell immune reconstitution after TCRalphabeta/CD19-depleted allogeneic hematopoietic cell transplantation in children using TCR repertoire profiling.

The CDR3 holds 13 amino acids from the cysteine to the phenylalanine. Of the read, only the CDR3 DNA is kept; its 39 bases are in frame from base 1. V is pruned by 4 bases and J by 8 bases, leaving 4 bases of the junction without a gene match. From the germline V gene, CDR1 is SGHRS and CDR2 is YFSETQ. Receptor amplification or capture employed PCR. The data were produced on an Illumina HiSeq 2500. Molecular barcoding was employed in the preparation of TCR libraries, with unique molecular identifiers being used to normalize TCRbeta repertoire quantification. TCRdb ran its own pipeline on the public reads, namely fastp trimming at Q25 and MiXCR clone calling, and kept in-frame beta chains. Records with the same CDR3 protein are collapsed into one entry carrying the most frequent genes and DNA. This sample lists 150,000 to 250,000 distinct CDR3 sequences; 13% to 15% were detected once. Over 10% of the sample comes from the top ten.

Remarks on this clonotype: Its specific antigen is unknown. Qualities for individual bases were not recorded, and no much larger clone is one base off.

This receptor chain uses TRBV5-1 and TRBJ2-2; 8 of the junction bases match TRBD1. Sequencing was performed on PBMCs from the stem cell graft donor, taken from the stem cell graft. The receptor was isolated from a human donor who donated a stem cell graft to a child with acute lymphoblastic leukemia. The nucleotide sequence is given as TGCGCCAGCAGCAGGACAGGGTCGGGGGAGCTGTTTTTT. This gives the protein CASSRTGSGELFF.